The clone carrying this TCR beta chain was found many times. Antigen specificity is unknown. It was with a sample-barcoded 5' primer and a J-beta primer mix that a second PCR of roughly 6 to 11 cycles was run. TCRdb recomputed calls from the 5' RACE reads with MiXCR, one row per CDR3 protein. The sample holds about 840,000 distinct CDR3 sequences, 25% to 30% seen once. The data stem from a study of blood T cells in healthy people across ages. Broader study findings: It was the long-lived donors that had more naive CD4+ cells and higher diversity than aged donors.

Germline V gene data show CDR1 as MGHRA and CDR2 as YSYEKL. V lost 4 bases and J 4 bases, leaving 13 bases between the germline ends. CDR3 length: 14 amino acids. These sequences were also reported in another study, on T cells of mothers and their children.

Source material: blood. The TCR was taken from a woman aged 40-49 years in good health. J is TRBJ1-2 and V is TRBV4-1; no reliable D call. The CDR3: CASSPPAPSYGYTF. DNA for the CDR3: TGCGCCAGCAGCCCCCCGGCCCCGAGCTATGGCTACACCTTC.